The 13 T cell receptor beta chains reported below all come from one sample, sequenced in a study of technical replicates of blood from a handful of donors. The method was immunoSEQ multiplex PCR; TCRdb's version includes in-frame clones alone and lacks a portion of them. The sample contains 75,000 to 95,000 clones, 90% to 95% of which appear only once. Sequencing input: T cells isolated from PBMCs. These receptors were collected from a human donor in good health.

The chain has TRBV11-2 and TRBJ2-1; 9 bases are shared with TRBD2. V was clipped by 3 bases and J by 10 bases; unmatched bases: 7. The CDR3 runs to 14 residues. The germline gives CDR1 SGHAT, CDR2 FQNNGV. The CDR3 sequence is CASSFGLAGREQFF. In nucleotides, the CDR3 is TGTGCCAGCAGCTTCGGTCTAGCGGGGCGGGAGCAGTTCTTC.

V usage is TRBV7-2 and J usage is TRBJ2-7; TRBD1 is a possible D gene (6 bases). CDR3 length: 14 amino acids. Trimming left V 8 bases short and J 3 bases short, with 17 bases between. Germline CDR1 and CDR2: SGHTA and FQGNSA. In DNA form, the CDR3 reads TGTGCCAGCCGTCCCAGGGGTGCAAACTACGAGCAGTACTTC. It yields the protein CASRPRGANYEQYF.

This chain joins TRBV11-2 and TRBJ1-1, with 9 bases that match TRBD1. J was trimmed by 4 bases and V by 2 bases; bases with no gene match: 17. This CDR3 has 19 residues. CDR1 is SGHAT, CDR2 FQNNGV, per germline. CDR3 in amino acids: CASSLYTGGEGRWRTEAFF. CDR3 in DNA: TGTGCCAGCAGCTTATACACAGGGGGCGAAGGTCGATGGCGCACTGAAGCTTTCTTT.

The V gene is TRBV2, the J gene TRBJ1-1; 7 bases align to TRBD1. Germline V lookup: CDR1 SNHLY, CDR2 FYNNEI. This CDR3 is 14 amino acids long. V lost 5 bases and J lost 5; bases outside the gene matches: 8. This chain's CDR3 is CASSLDRAGTEAFF. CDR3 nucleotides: TGTGCCAGCAGTCTCGACAGGGCGGGTACTGAAGCTTTCTTT.

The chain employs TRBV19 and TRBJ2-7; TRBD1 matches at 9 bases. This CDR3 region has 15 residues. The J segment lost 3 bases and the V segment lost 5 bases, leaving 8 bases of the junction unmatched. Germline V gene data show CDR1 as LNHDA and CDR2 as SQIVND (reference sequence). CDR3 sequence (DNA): TGTGCCAGTAGTTACGGGACAGGGTTCGGCTACGAGCAGTACTTC. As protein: CASSYGTGFGYEQYF.

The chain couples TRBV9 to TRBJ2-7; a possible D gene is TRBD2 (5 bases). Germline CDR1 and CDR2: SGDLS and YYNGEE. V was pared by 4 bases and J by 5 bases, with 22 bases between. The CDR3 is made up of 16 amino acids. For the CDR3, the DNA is TGTGCCAGCAGCTATACCCCAACCGGGAAAAGCCACGAGCAGTACTTC. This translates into CASSYTPTGKSHEQYF.

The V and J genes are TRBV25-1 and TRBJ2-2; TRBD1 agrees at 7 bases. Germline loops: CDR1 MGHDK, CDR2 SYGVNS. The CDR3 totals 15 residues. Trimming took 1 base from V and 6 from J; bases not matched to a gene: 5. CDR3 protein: CASSESKGAPGELFF. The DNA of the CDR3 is TGTGCCAGCAGTGAATCGAAGGGGGCGCCCGGGGAGCTGTTTTTT.

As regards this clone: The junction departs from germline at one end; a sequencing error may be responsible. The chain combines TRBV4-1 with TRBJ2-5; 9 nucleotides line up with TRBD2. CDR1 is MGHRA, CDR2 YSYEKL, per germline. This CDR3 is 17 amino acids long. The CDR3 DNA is TGCGCCAGCAGCCGGTGGGATGGTAGCGGGAGCCAAGTGACCCAGTACTTC. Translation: CASSRWDGSGSQVTQYF.

DNA of the CDR3: TGTGCCAGCACCCCCGGGACTAGCGGGAACACAGATACGCAGTATTTT. Encoded protein: CASTPGTSGNTDTQYF. The chain links TRBV27 to TRBJ2-3; the match to TRBD2 covers 13 bases. From germline, CDR1 is MNHEY and CDR2 SMNVEV (reference sequence). The CDR3 length is 16 residues. The V gene end was trimmed by 7 bases and the J gene end by 2 bases; junction bases not matched to a gene: 6.

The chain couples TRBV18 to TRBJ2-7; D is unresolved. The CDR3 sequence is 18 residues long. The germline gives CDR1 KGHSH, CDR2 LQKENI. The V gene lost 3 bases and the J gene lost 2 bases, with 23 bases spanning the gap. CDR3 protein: CASSPYISALRGTYEQYF. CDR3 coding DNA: TGTGCCAGCTCACCTTACATCTCAGCGTTACGCGGTACCTACGAGCAGTACTTC.

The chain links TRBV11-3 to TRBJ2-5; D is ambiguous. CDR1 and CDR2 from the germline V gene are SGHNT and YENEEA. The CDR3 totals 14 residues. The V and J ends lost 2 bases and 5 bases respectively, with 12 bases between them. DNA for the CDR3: TGTGCCAGCAGCTTAAGAGAAAATCTCGAGACCCAGTACTTC. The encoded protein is CASSLRENLETQYF. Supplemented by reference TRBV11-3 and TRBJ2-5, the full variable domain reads EAGVVQSPRYKIIEKKQPVAFWCNPISGHNTLYWYLQNLGQGPELLIRYENEEAVDDSQLPKDRFSAERLKGVDSTLKIQPAELGDSAVYLCASSLRENLETQYFGPGTRLLVL.

CDR3 nucleotide sequence: TGTGCCAGCAGCCAAGATCTGGGACAGGGGGGGAATGAGCAGTTCTTC. Encoded protein: CASSQDLGQGGNEQFF. The chain has TRBV4-2 and TRBJ2-1; 11 bases fit TRBD1. There are 16 residues in the CDR3. J was trimmed by 7 bases and V by 0 bases; bases with no gene match: 5. Germline loops: CDR1 LGHNA, CDR2 YNFKEQ.

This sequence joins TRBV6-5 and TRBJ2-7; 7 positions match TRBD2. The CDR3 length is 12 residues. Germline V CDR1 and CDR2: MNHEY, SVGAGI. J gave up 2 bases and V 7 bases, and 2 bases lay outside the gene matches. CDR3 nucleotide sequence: TGTGCCAGCACGGGGGGAGCCTACGAGCAGTACTTC. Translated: CASTGGAYEQYF.